This T cell receptor (beta chain) is from a study of blood T cell repertoires in COVID-19. Across the study: There were acute and convalescent COVID-19 samples, and they came from the United States, Italy and Spain. From T cells, B-cell-depleted T cells, or PBMCs came the material, which was cDNA or gDNA.

The method was immunoSEQ multiplex PCR; TCRdb's version includes in-frame clones alone and lacks a portion of them. The data hold about 91,000 clones, with 75% to 85% observed a single time. Per the germline V gene, CDR1 is SGDLS and CDR2 is YYNGEE. Unmatched junction bases numbered 8, after V lost 4 bases and J lost 8 bases. This CDR3 has 15 amino acids. The sequencing sample was made of peripheral blood. This clonotype was sampled from a woman of 80 years or more with acute or convalescent COVID-19. The chain carries TRBV9 and TRBJ2-1; 11 bases map to TRBD1. The CDR3 region has the DNA TGTGCCAGCAGCACCGGACAGGGGGCTATGGATGAGCAGTTCTTC. This translates into CASSTGQGAMDEQFF.